This TCR beta chain was captured in a study of cytomegalovirus exposure and HLA in healthy donors. Looking at the study overall: An earlier analysis identified approximately 120 million unique TCR beta sequences in about 180 million T cells.

As concerns this clone: The antigen remains undetermined.

Study observations and caveats: In a later analysis, parvovirus B19, influenza, CMV and Epstein-Barr virus appeared linked to several top co-occurrence clusters. In a later analysis, at a false discovery rate of 0.05, about 17,000 TCR beta sequences matched HLA alleles. Among TCR beta chains, those listed as cytomegalovirus-associated numbered about 150.

PCR primers comprised 60 Vbeta and 13 Jbeta primers. TCRdb's copy holds only in-frame clones and misses some; the assay was immunoSEQ multiplex PCR. The data contain 150,000 to 200,000 clones, 85% of them singletons. The V and J ends lost 2 bases and 4 bases respectively, with 17 bases between them. Per the germline V gene, CDR1 is GTSNPN and CDR2 is SVGIG (reference sequence). This CDR3 is 15 amino acids long. Sequencing was done on a sample of PBMCs. This chain links TRBV30 with TRBJ1-1, with D hard to call. The TCR originated in a woman in her forties or fifties in good health and CMV-seronegative. The CDR3 nucleotides are TGTGCCTGGAGTCTAGATGCGGGGATGGCCACTGAAGCTTTCTTT. Translated, it gives CAWSLDAGMATEAFF.